The 2 T cell receptor beta chains below all came from one sample that was sequenced in a study of CD8+ T cells in alopecia areata. cDNA serving as the sequencing template came from extracted, reverse transcribed RNA. Assay used: immunoSEQ multiplex PCR; TCRdb lists only in-frame clones, some missing. The table has around 130,000 clones, around 50% seen once. The material sequenced was CD4+ T cells sorted from blood, taken at week 0. The receptors stem from a human donor with alopecia areata.

This clone was counted only a few times. The V and J genes are TRBV2 and TRBJ2-7; 7 bases match TRBD2. This CDR3 has 13 residues. Germline V lookup: CDR1 SNHLY, CDR2 FYNNEI. The trim removed 7 bases at V and 2 bases at J, leaving 5 bases unmatched. The CDR3 coding sequence is TGTGCCAGCATACTAGCGCAAACCTACGAGCAGTACTTC. Its protein product is CASILAQTYEQYF.

The chain is built from TRBV5-4 and TRBJ2-3, with TRBD2 matching 8 bases. Germline CDR1 reads SGHNT; CDR2 reads YYREEE (reference sequence). The CDR3 has 14 amino acids. V shed 5 bases, J shed 2 bases, and the junction held 4 bases outside the gene matches. CDR3 region: CASRGTRNTDTQYF. CDR3 in DNA: TGTGCCAGCAGGGGGACTAGAAACACAGATACGCAGTATTTT.